Listed here are 24 T cell receptor beta chains from one sample, sequenced in a study of blood T cell repertoires in COVID-19. Using immunoSEQ multiplex PCR, the repertoire was profiled, and TCRdb retains in-frame clones only, with some absent. The profile shows roughly 280,000 clones, roughly 80% of them singletons. The specimen was peripheral blood. The origin of the receptors is a man in his 60s who had recovered from COVID-19.

This clone turned up a few times. V gene TRBV19 combines with J gene TRBJ1-1, with D hard to call. The V and J ends lost 4 bases and 3 bases respectively, with 15 bases between them. The CDR3 extends over 15 amino acids. Per germline, CDR1 LNHDA and CDR2 SQIVND (reference sequence). CDR3 residues: CASSTAPERDTEAFF. For the CDR3, the DNA is TGTGCCAGTAGTACTGCGCCGGAACGGGACACTGAAGCTTTCTTT. The whole variable domain, remainder taken from reference TRBV19 and TRBJ1-1, is DGGITQSPKYLFRKEGQNVTLSCEQNLNHDAMYWYRQDPGQGLRLIYYSQIVNDFQKGDIAEGYSVSREKKESFPLTVTSAQKNPTAFYLCASSTAPERDTEAFFGQGTRLTVV.

This chain connects TRBV27 to TRBJ2-5; 7 bases are shared with TRBD2. The CDR3 length is 14 residues. From germline, CDR1 is MNHEY and CDR2 SMNVEV (reference sequence). The V segment lost 7 bases and the J segment 7 bases; nucleotides outside the gene matches: 12. CDR3 DNA: TGTGCCAGCATGATGGGCACCCCGGGGGGGACCCAGTACTTC. Its translation is CASMMGTPGGTQYF.

The gene calls are TRBV6-6 and TRBJ1-2; the match to TRBD1 covers 9 bases. CDR3 length: 15 residues. The germline V gene encodes CDR1 MNHNY and CDR2 SVGAGI (reference sequence). V gave up 10 bases and J gave up 4 bases; unmatched junction bases: 13. The chain's CDR3 is CATRGPTGGVYGYTF. The CDR3 DNA reads as TGTGCCACCCGGGGACCAACAGGGGGCGTCTATGGCTACACCTTC.

This clone turned up a few times. The V call is TRBV18, the J call TRBJ2-7, with TRBD2 matching 9 bases. The CDR3 has 14 residues. Germline trimming cut 6 bases from V and 2 bases from J; bases unmatched to any gene: 5. Germline-derived CDR1 and CDR2 are KGHSH and LQKENI. The CDR3 sequence is CASSRTSEAYEQYF. For the CDR3, the DNA is TGTGCCAGCTCCAGGACTAGCGAAGCCTACGAGCAGTACTTC.

The rearrangement uses TRBV30 and TRBJ2-7; 9 bases are a match to TRBD1. Germline assignment: CDR1 GTSNPN and CDR2 SVGIG (reference sequence). The ends lost 0 bases at V and 4 bases at J; junction bases unmatched: 13. This CDR3 is built from 17 residues. The CDR3 loop reads CAWSVRGVDRGKYEQYF. In nucleotides, the CDR3 is TGTGCCTGGAGTGTTCGGGGGGTGGACAGGGGAAAGTACGAGCAGTACTTC.

This chain uses TRBV5-6 with TRBJ1-3; possibly TRBD1 for D (6 bases). In germline, CDR1 is SGHDT, CDR2 YYEEEE. V lost 3 bases and J 0 bases, leaving 16 bases between the germline ends. There are 17 residues in the CDR3. CDR3 bases: TGTGCCAGCAGCTACGCCGGACAGCGAACCTCTGGAAACACCATATATTTT. It specifies CASSYAGQRTSGNTIYF.

CDR3 sequence (DNA): TGTGCCAGCAGGGGTCCCGGAGGGGATGAGCAGTTCTTC. Its translation is CASRGPGGDEQFF. The V call is TRBV6-6, the J call TRBJ2-1; weak D call: TRBD2 (6 bases). This CDR3 is built from 13 residues. V shed 6 bases and J shed 8 bases, with 14 bases lying between them. Germline CDR1 is MNHNY and CDR2 is SVGAGI (reference sequence).

V is TRBV28 and J is TRBJ2-7, with D tentatively TRBD2 (5 bases). Trimming took off 1 base at V and 6 bases at J, with 13 bases between the two ends. Germline V gives CDR1 MDHEN, CDR2 SYDVKM. The CDR3 is 14 amino acids. The CDR3: CASSLSSARGEQYF. The DNA for the CDR3 is TGTGCCAGCAGTTTATCGTCTGCACGGGGCGAGCAGTACTTC.

CDR3 DNA: TGTGCCAGTAGTATGATCGGGAGTAACACCGGGGAGCTGTTTTTT. It is translated as CASSMIGSNTGELFF. The chain recombines TRBV19 with TRBJ2-2, with a possible D match to TRBD2 (6 bases). CDR3 length: 15 residues. V lost 3 bases and J 2 bases, leaving 10 bases between the germline ends. Germline V gives CDR1 LNHDA, CDR2 SQIVND (reference sequence).

This clone was found once. The chain employs TRBV19 and TRBJ2-7; TRBD2 aligns across 8 bases. From germline, CDR1 is LNHDA and CDR2 SQIVND (reference sequence). Unmatched junction bases numbered 6, after V lost 3 bases and J lost 2 bases. This CDR3 has 15 amino acids. The DNA of the CDR3 is TGTGCCAGTAGTATTCTAGCGGGTACTACCTACGAGCAGTACTTC. Translation: CASSILAGTTYEQYF.

The rearrangement links TRBV28 to TRBJ2-5, with 12 nucleotides matching TRBD1. Looked up from germline, CDR1 is MDHEN and CDR2 is SYDVKM. The length of the CDR3 is 16 residues. J lost 4 bases, V lost 5 bases, and 8 bases had no gene match. CDR3 bases: TGTGCCAGCAGTGTAACCGGGACAGGGGGCATAGAGACCCAGTACTTC. As protein: CASSVTGTGGIETQYF.

This clone has more than one count but fewer than ten. The chain has TRBV6-6 and TRBJ2-2, with D possibly being TRBD1 (5 bases). Between the trimmed V and J ends, which lost 5 bases and 4 bases, there was a span of 14 bases. The CDR3 has 15 amino acids. The germline gives CDR1 MNHNY, CDR2 SVGAGI (reference sequence). The CDR3 reads CASSRSQVATGELFF. The CDR3 DNA follows: TGTGCCAGCAGTCGATCACAGGTAGCCACCGGGGAGCTGTTTTTT.

The rearrangement links TRBV7-6 to TRBJ2-7; 11 positions agree with TRBD2. Per the germline V gene, CDR1 is SGHVS and CDR2 is FNYEAQ. This CDR3 comprises 14 residues. The V and J ends lost 5 bases and 3 bases, in that order; junction bases with no gene match: 3. CDR3 region: CASSRGLAGYEQYF. The CDR3 DNA follows: TGTGCCAGCAGCCGCGGACTAGCGGGCTACGAGCAGTACTTC. Filled out from reference TRBV7-6 and TRBJ2-7, the complete variable domain reads GAGVSQSPRYKVTKRGQDVALRCDPISGHVSLYWYRQALGQGPEFLTYFNYEAQQDKSGLPNDRFSAERPEGSISTLTIQRTEQRDSAMYRCASSRGLAGYEQYFGPGTRLTVT.

The rearrangement uses TRBV18 and TRBJ2-5, with D uncertain. Trimming took 4 bases from V and 4 from J, leaving 10 bases between them. The CDR3 has 13 residues. The germline V gene has CDR1 KGHSH and CDR2 LQKENI. CDR3 bases: TGTGCCAGCTCACTTACTCACGGAGAGACCCAGTACTTC. Amino acid sequence: CASSLTHGETQYF.

This clone was observed a few times. The rearrangement links TRBV10-2 to TRBJ1-2; D unclear. CDR1 is WSHSY and CDR2 is SAAADI in the germline V gene. The CDR3 runs to 15 residues. V lost 2 bases and J 5 bases, leaving 15 bases between the germline ends. DNA of the CDR3: TGCGCCAGCAGTGAGGGAGTCAGCTCTGGGTATGGCTACACCTTC. Translating it yields CASSEGVSSGYGYTF.

The chain combines TRBV5-1 with TRBJ1-2; 7 positions agree with TRBD1. In germline, CDR1 is SGHRS, CDR2 YFSETQ. The CDR3 sequence is 14 residues long. V shed 2 bases, J shed 0 bases, and the junction held 1 base outside the gene matches. The DNA for the CDR3 is TGCGCCAGCAGCTTTGACAGGGCTAACTATGGCTACACCTTC. As protein: CASSFDRANYGYTF.

The genes are TRBV10-3 and TRBJ1-1; possible D gene TRBD1, 6 bases. Germline V gene lookup returns CDR1 ENHRY and CDR2 SYGVKD. V was cut by 2 bases and J by 1 base, with 8 bases left in between. This CDR3 contains 14 residues. In nucleotides, the CDR3 is TGTGCCATCAGTGAGACAGGGTCGAACACTGAAGCTTTCTTT. Amino acids: CAISETGSNTEAFF.

The gene calls are TRBV5-8 and TRBJ1-5; perhaps TRBD1 as D (5 bases). The CDR3 length is 14 residues. V was cut by 4 bases and J by 1 base, with 9 bases left in between. The germline V gene has CDR1 SGHTS and CDR2 YDEGEE. CDR3 bases: TGTGCCAGCAGCACCAGGGTGAGCAATCAGCCCCAGCATTTT. As protein: CASSTRVSNQPQHF.

This clone was recorded many times. The J gene is TRBJ1-5, the V gene TRBV3-1 (or the pseudogene TRBV3-2); 7 bases line up with TRBD1. The CDR3 contains 17 residues. Germline CDR1 is LGHDT and CDR2 is YNNKEL (reference sequence). The trim removed 4 bases at V and 3 bases at J, leaving 12 bases unmatched. Here the CDR3 DNA reads TGTGCCAGCAGCCCGGGAAGGGGGCGGGATTCCAATCAGCCCCAGCATTTT. The encoded protein is CASSPGRGRDSNQPQHF.

This rearrangement joins TRBV29-1 to TRBJ2-1, with TRBD2 as a possible D gene (5 bases). CDR3 length equals 14 residues. Trimming removed 4 bases from V and 0 bases from J, with 10 bases in between. The V gene's germline CDR1 is SQVTM and CDR2 ANQGSEA. Here the CDR3 DNA reads TGCAGCGTTGCAGGACTTAGCTCCTACAATGAGCAGTTCTTC. Translating gives CSVAGLSSYNEQFF.

This chain joins TRBV6-4 and TRBJ2-3; 8 bases fit TRBD2. The CDR3 is made up of 15 amino acids. From germline, CDR1 is MRHNA and CDR2 SNTAGT. The trim removed 3 bases at V and 7 bases at J, leaving 9 bases unmatched. CDR3: CASSEAGGGINTQYF. The CDR3 bases are TGTGCCAGCAGTGAGGCGGGAGGCGGCATAAATACGCAGTATTTT.

This chain joins TRBV6-5 and TRBJ1-1, with TRBD1 matching over 10 bases. Germline V lookup: CDR1 MNHEY, CDR2 SVGAGI. J gave up 2 bases and V 6 bases, and 6 bases lay outside the gene matches. This CDR3 is 15 amino acids long. The CDR3 region is CASSPLTGGNTEAFF. The CDR3 DNA reads as TGTGCCAGCAGCCCACTGACAGGGGGCAACACTGAAGCTTTCTTT.

The chain recombines TRBV10-3 with TRBJ1-5; 8 nucleotides align to TRBD1. V gave up 3 bases and J gave up 2 bases; unmatched junction bases: 9. Germline V gives CDR1 ENHRY, CDR2 SYGVKD. The CDR3 length is 17 residues. CDR3 sequence (DNA): TGTGCCATCAGTGACGTTCGCAGGGGGCTGGGCAATCAGCCCCAGCATTTT. Its protein is CAISDVRRGLGNQPQHF.

This clone was picked up many times. The chain links TRBV5-1 to TRBJ2-1; 9 nucleotides match TRBD2. The germline gives CDR1 SGHRS, CDR2 YFSETQ. J lost 12 bases, V lost 4 bases, and 5 bases had no gene match. CDR3 length: 12 amino acids. The chain's CDR3 is CASSISGSGQFF. The DNA of the CDR3 is TGCGCCAGCAGCATTAGCGGGAGTGGGCAGTTCTTC.